This TCR beta chain was sequenced during a study of T cell clonotyping in hematopoietic cell transplantation. Study-level results: At the given depth, recipient repertoires were over 95% de novo clonotypes.

Deletions cut 3 bases from V and 6 bases from J, with 15 bases between. The CDR3 has 14 residues. In germline, CDR1 is KGHSH, CDR2 LQKENI. Here immunoSEQ multiplex PCR was the method, and the copy in TCRdb shows in-frame clones only, minus some. Of about 1,600 clones in the sample, nearly 80% are singletons; the top ten hold 25% to 30%. In the case of this clone: Its target is unknown.

This chain links TRBV18 with TRBJ2-7; perhaps D is TRBD1 or TRBD2 (6 bases each). The sequence came from a male patient aged 55 to 69 who had an allogeneic stem cell transplant, so the T cells may come from the graft donor. Some clones in this sample may be carry-over from other donors' samples. The material was PBMCs, obtained 30 days after allogeneic stem cell transplant. In DNA, the CDR3 is TGTGCCAGCTCACCGGTTTCGGGGGCCGGCGAGCAGTACTTC. It is translated as CASSPVSGAGEQYF.